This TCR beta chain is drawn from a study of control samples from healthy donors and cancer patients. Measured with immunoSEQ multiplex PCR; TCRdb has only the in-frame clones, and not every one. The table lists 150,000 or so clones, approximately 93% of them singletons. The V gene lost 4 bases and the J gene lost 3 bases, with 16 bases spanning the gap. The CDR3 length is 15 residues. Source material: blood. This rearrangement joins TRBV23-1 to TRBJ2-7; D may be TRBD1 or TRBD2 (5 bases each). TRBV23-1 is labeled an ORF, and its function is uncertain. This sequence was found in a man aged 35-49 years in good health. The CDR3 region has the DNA TGCGCCAGCAGTCCATCCGGGACGGATGACTACGAGCAGTACTTC. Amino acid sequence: CASSPSGTDDYEQYF.